The clone carrying this T cell receptor (beta chain) was counted ten times or more. The antigen remains unidentified. The sample's time point: blood at routine non-recurrence follow-up after resection. These data originate in a study of spatial heterogeneity in lung cancer. At the level of the study: Follow-up PBMC samples were sequenced when available, at a median of approximately two years after resection.

Via MiXCR, TCRdb re-called the 5' RACE reads, giving one row per CDR3 protein. The sample holds around 45,000 distinct CDR3 sequences, under 25% seen once. The junction had 13 bases not matched to a gene; V was cut back by 2 bases and J by 8 bases. The CDR3 runs 16 residues. The germline gives CDR1 SGHTA, CDR2 FQGNSA. General study points: Follow-up blood showed ubiquitous expanded tumor TCRs less than blood at resection did.

The sequence derives from a female donor with early-stage non-small cell lung cancer. J is TRBJ1-2 and V is TRBV7-2, with TRBD1 identical over 8 bases. Sequences were derived from PBMCs, sampled at follow-up. Here the CDR3 DNA reads TGTGCCAGCAGCTTAACGACAACCTCAGGGGGCGGCGGCTACACCTTC. It yields the protein CASSLTTTSGGGGYTF.